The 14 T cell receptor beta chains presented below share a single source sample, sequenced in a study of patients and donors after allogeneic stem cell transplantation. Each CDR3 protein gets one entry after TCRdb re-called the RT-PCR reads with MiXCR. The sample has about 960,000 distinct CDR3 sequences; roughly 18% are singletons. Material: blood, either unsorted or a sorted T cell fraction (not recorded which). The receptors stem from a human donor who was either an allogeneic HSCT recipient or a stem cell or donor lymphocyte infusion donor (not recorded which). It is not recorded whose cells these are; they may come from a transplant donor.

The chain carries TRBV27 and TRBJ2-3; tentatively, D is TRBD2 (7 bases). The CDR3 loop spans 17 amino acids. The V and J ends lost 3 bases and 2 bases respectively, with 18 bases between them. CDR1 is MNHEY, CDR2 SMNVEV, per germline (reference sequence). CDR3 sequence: CASSFEGGRPATDTQYF. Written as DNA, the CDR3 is TGTGCCAGCAGTTTTGAGGGGGGGCGTCCGGCCACAGATACGCAGTATTTT.

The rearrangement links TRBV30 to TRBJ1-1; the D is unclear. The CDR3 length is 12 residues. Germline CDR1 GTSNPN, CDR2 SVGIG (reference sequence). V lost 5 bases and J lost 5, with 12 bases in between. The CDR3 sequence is CAWVRDGTEAFF. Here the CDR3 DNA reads TGTGCCTGGGTCCGAGATGGTACTGAAGCTTTCTTT.

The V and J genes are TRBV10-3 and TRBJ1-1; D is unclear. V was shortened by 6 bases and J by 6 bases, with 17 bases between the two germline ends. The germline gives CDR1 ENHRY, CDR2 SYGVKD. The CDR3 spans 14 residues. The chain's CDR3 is CAISALGPIAEAFF. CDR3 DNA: TGTGCCATCAGCGCCCTGGGCCCTATCGCTGAAGCTTTCTTT.

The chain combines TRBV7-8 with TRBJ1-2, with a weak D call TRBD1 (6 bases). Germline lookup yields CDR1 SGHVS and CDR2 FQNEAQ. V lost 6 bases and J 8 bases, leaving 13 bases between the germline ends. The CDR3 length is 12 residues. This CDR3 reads CASRLQGGGYTF. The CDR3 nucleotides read TGTGCCAGCAGATTACAGGGTGGCGGCTACACCTTC. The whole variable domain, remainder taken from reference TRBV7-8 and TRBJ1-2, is GAGVSQSPRYKVAKRGQDVALRCDPISGHVSLFWYQQALGQGPEFLTYFQNEAQLDKSGLPSDRFFAERPEGSVSTLKIQRTQQEDSAVYLCASRLQGGGYTFGSGTRLTVV.

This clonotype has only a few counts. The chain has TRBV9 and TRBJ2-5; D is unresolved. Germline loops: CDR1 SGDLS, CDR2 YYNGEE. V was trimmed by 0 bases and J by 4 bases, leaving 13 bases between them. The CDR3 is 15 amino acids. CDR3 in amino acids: CASSVEGSSRETQYF. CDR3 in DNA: TGTGCCAGCAGCGTAGAAGGATCCTCCAGAGAGACCCAGTACTTC.

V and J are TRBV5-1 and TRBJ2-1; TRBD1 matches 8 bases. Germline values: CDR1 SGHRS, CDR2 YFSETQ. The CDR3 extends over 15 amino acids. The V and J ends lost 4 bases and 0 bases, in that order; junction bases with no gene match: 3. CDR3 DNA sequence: TGCGCCAGCAGCCGGGGACAGGTCTCCTACAATGAGCAGTTCTTC. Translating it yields CASSRGQVSYNEQFF.

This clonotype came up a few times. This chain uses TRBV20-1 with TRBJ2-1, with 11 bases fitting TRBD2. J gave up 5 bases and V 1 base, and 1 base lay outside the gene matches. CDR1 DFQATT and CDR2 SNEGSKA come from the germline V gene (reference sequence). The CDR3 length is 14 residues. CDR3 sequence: CSARGGLADNEQFF. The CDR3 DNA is TGCAGTGCTAGAGGGGGACTAGCGGACAATGAGCAGTTCTTC.

CDR3 in amino acids: CASSLSIRGTYEQYF. CDR3 bases: TGTGCCAGCAGTTTATCGATCAGAGGCACCTACGAGCAGTACTTC. The gene calls are TRBV27 and TRBJ2-7, with unresolved D. This CDR3 contains 15 residues. The V and J ends lost 0 bases and 2 bases respectively, with 11 bases between them. Germline V gives CDR1 MNHEY, CDR2 SMNVEV (reference sequence).

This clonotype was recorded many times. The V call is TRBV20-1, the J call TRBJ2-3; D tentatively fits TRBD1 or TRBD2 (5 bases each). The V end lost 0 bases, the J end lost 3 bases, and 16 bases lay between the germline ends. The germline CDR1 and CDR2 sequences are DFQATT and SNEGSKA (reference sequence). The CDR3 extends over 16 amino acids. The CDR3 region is CSARDLGEGRTDTQYF. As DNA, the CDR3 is TGCAGTGCTAGAGATTTAGGCGAGGGGCGGACAGATACGCAGTATTTT.

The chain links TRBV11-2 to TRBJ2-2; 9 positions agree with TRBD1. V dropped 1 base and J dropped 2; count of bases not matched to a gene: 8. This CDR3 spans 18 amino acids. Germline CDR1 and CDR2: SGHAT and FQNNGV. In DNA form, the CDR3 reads TGTGCCAGCAGCTTAGTGGGGGGGACAGGGACCAACACCGGGGAGCTGTTTTTT. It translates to CASSLVGGTGTNTGELFF.

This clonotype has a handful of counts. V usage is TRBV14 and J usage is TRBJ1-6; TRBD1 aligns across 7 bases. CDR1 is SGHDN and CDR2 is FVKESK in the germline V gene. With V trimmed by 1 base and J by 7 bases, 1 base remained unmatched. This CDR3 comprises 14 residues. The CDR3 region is CASSQVQGNSPLHF. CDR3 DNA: TGTGCCAGCAGCCAAGTACAGGGGAATTCACCCCTCCACTTT.

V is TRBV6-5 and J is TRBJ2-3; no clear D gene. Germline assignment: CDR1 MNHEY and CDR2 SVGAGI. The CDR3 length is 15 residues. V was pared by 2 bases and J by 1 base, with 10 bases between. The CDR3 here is CASSYDGLGTDTQYF. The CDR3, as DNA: TGTGCCAGCAGTTACGACGGGCTAGGCACAGATACGCAGTATTTT.

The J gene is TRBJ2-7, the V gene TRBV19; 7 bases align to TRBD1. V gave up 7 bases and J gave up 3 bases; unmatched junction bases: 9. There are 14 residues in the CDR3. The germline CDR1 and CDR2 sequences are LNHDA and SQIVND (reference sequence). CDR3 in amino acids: CASNPGQRYYEQYF. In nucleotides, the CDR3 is TGTGCCAGTAATCCGGGACAGCGATACTACGAGCAGTACTTC.

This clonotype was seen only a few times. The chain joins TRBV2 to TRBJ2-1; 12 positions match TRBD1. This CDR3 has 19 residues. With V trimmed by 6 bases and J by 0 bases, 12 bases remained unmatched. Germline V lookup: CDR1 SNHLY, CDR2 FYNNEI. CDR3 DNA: TGTGCCAGCAGCGCTACCGGGACAGGGGGCCTTAGCTCCTACAATGAGCAGTTCTTC. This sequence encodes CASSATGTGGLSSYNEQFF.